The 15 T cell receptor beta chains given below trace back to one sample, sequenced in a study of beta chain features in type 1 diabetes. Study observations and caveats: TCRB CDR3s from Type 1 diabetes patients were moderately but significantly shorter in all four CD4+ subsets.

Their cognate antigens are unknown. Of the isolated RNA, all was reverse transcribed, and so the sequenced material was expressed TCRB transcripts. TCRdb's table, derived via immunoSEQ multiplex PCR, lists solely in-frame clones and lacks some. The table includes around 650,000 clones, roughly an eighth detected once. The material sequenced was naive CD4+ T cells from blood. Every receptor here comes from a man aged 25-45 years with type 1 diabetes.

This clone was detected only a few times. This chain links TRBV18 with TRBJ2-3, with 8 bases identical to TRBD2. The trim removed 1 base at V and 2 bases at J, leaving 8 bases unmatched. Germline values: CDR1 KGHSH, CDR2 LQKENI. The CDR3 covers 17 residues. The CDR3 DNA reads TGTGCCAGCTCACCACTTCGAGCGGGGGAATCCACAGATACGCAGTATTTT. It is translated as CASSPLRAGESTDTQYF.

This clone came up a few times. V usage is TRBV7-9 and J usage is TRBJ1-2; D not certain. There are 11 residues in the CDR3. V was shortened by 5 bases and J by 8 bases, with 9 bases between the two germline ends. Germline loops: CDR1 SEHNR, CDR2 FQNEAQ (reference sequence). The CDR3 sequence: CASSAEKGYTF. The CDR3 DNA reads as TGTGCCAGCAGCGCAGAAAAGGGCTACACCTTC.

This sequence joins TRBV27 and TRBJ2-7, with 9 bases identical to TRBD1. CDR3 length: 17 amino acids. Germline CDR1 reads MNHEY; CDR2 reads SMNVEV (reference sequence). The trim removed 4 bases at V and 3 bases at J, leaving 13 bases unmatched. The CDR3 protein is CASSSTSRDRERYEQYF. As DNA, the CDR3 is TGTGCCAGCAGTTCGACGAGCCGGGACAGGGAACGCTACGAGCAGTACTTC.

The DNA of the CDR3 is TGCGCCAGCAGCCCCCGAGGAGACTACGAGCAGTACTTC. Encoded protein: CASSPRGDYEQYF. J is TRBJ2-7 and V is TRBV4-3; D unresolved. Germline V CDR1 and CDR2: LGHNA, YSLEER. Trimming cost V 4 bases and J 3 bases, with 10 bases left between them. CDR3 length: 13 residues.

This clone came up a few times. The DNA of the CDR3 is TGTGCCAGCAGTGGGCAGGGGGGCACTGAAGCTTTCTTT. It yields the protein CASSGQGGTEAFF. The genes are TRBV25-1 and TRBJ1-1; TRBD1 matches 7 bases. Germline lookup yields CDR1 MGHDK and CDR2 SYGVNS. This CDR3 has 13 residues. The V gene end was trimmed by 4 bases and the J gene end by 4 bases; junction bases not matched to a gene: 3.

This clone was counted a few times. The chain carries TRBV7-9 and TRBJ2-5, with D uncertain. CDR3 size: 11 residues. Germline loops: CDR1 SEHNR, CDR2 FQNEAQ (reference sequence). Trimming stripped 7 bases from V and 2 bases from J, with 5 bases between. The CDR3 spells CASTPQETQYF. The CDR3 nucleotides read TGTGCCAGCACCCCACAAGAGACCCAGTACTTC.

V is TRBV7-2 and J is TRBJ1-1; no clear D gene. CDR1 is SGHTA, CDR2 FQGNSA, per germline. V gave up 0 bases and J gave up 3 bases, with 8 bases separating them. The CDR3 sequence is 14 residues long. Here the CDR3 reads CASSLAGIDTEAFF. Here the CDR3 DNA reads TGTGCCAGCAGCTTAGCTGGGATTGACACTGAAGCTTTCTTT.

In this sample, this clone turned up a few times. The chain couples TRBV27 to TRBJ1-1, with D unclear. The ends were cut back, 3 bases at V and 0 bases at J, with 14 bases in the middle. CDR1 MNHEY and CDR2 SMNVEV come from the germline V gene (reference sequence). This CDR3 is 16 amino acids long. The CDR3 nucleotides are TGTGCCAGCAGTTTCGGGTCCACGGGCATGAACACTGAAGCTTTCTTT. Translating gives CASSFGSTGMNTEAFF.

This clone was recorded a few times. V is TRBV7-9 and J is TRBJ1-3; possibly TRBD1 for D (6 bases). Germline CDR1 SEHNR, CDR2 FQNEAQ (reference sequence). The CDR3 has 16 residues. V dropped 3 bases and J dropped 0 bases, with 12 bases sitting between them. The CDR3 DNA reads TGTGCCAGCAGCTTGGAAACAGGGCTCTCTGGAAACACCATATATTTT. Translating it yields CASSLETGLSGNTIYF.

This clone has just a few counts. The V and J genes are TRBV7-9 and TRBJ1-4; TRBD1 is a possible D gene (5 bases). V gave up 8 bases and J gave up 5 bases, with 15 bases separating them. Germline CDR1 is SEHNR and CDR2 is FQNEAQ (reference sequence). The CDR3 runs 14 residues. CDR3 residues: CASGTGQTNEKLFF. DNA of the CDR3: TGTGCCAGCGGGACGGGGCAGACAAATGAAAAACTGTTTTTT.

This clone has only a few counts. J is TRBJ1-1 and V is TRBV2, with D possibly matching TRBD1 (5 bases). Germline loops: CDR1 SNHLY, CDR2 FYNNEI. This CDR3 is 11 amino acids long. V lost 5 bases and J 7 bases, leaving 8 bases between the germline ends. CDR3 nucleotide sequence: TGTGCCAGCAGTCCGAGGGGTGAAGCTTTCTTT. It yields the protein CASSPRGEAFF. Drawing the rest from reference TRBV2 and TRBJ1-1, the complete variable domain is EPEVTQTPSHQVTQMGQEVILRCVPISNHLYFYWYRQILGQKVEFLVSFYNNEISEKSEIFDDQFSVERPDGSNFTLKIRSTKLEDSAMYFCASSPRGEAFFGQGTRLTVV.

The chain is built from TRBV27 and TRBJ1-2, with D hard to call. Trimming took off 6 bases at V and 6 bases at J, with 11 bases between the two ends. The germline gives CDR1 MNHEY, CDR2 SMNVEV (reference sequence). The CDR3 runs 12 residues. CDR3 amino acids: CASRGGGDGYTF. The CDR3 DNA reads as TGTGCCAGCAGGGGTGGAGGAGATGGCTACACCTTC.

The chain couples TRBV2 to TRBJ1-4; D gene unclear. V was shortened by 6 bases and J by 6 bases, with 11 bases between the two germline ends. CDR1 and CDR2 (germline): SNHLY, FYNNEI. The CDR3 loop spans 13 amino acids. In nucleotides, the CDR3 is TGTGCCAGCAGGGGCCGGGCAGATGAAAAACTGTTTTTT. Protein sequence: CASRGRADEKLFF.

In nucleotides, the CDR3 is TGTGCCAGCAGCTTAGCGGTTAGGGAGACCCAGTACTTC. Encoded protein: CASSLAVRETQYF. The chain employs TRBV11-2 and TRBJ2-5; D remains ambiguous. The germline gives CDR1 SGHAT, CDR2 FQNNGV. This CDR3 contains 13 residues. V shed 1 base and J shed 5 bases, with 8 bases lying between them.

This clone occurred a few times. The sample has other DNA sequences that encode this CDR3 too. The rearrangement joins TRBV7-9 to TRBJ2-5; unclear D gene. This CDR3 is built from 11 residues. Trimming took off 4 bases at V and 5 bases at J, with 5 bases between the two ends. CDR1 is SEHNR, CDR2 FQNEAQ, per germline (reference sequence). In DNA form, the CDR3 reads TGTGCCAGCAGCTCGATCGAGACCCAGTACTTC. Its protein is CASSSIETQYF.